The rows below give T cell receptor beta chains drawn from one sample of a study of cytomegalovirus exposure and HLA in healthy donors. TCRdb's table, derived via immunoSEQ multiplex PCR, lists solely in-frame clones and lacks some. Among roughly 190,000 clones listed, 86% were seen once. The sample consisted of PBMCs. All receptors come from a man younger than 45 in good health and CMV-seropositive. Both conserved end residues are part of each CDR3. A D gene is named only where the DNA matches it firmly. Clone size is given for some rows only: seen once, a few or many times, or a class if the clone is expanded.

TRBV7-9,TRBJ2-7,NA,NA,CASSLEPRGQYEQYF,TGTGCCAGCAGCTTAGAGCCGCGGGGACAGTACGAGCAGTACTTC
TRBV6-1,TRBJ1-5,once,NA,CASRYATLGDQPQHF,TGTGCCAGCAGGTACGCGACGTTGGGGGATCAGCCCCAGCATTTT
TRBV9,TRBJ2-5,NA,NA,CASSVDTYQETQYF,TGTGCCAGCAGCGTAGACACGTACCAAGAGACCCAGTACTTC
TRBV5-1,TRBJ2-1,NA,TRBD2,CASRRTSEYNEQFF,TGCGCCAGCAGAAGGACTAGCGAGTACAATGAGCAGTTCTTC
TRBV14,TRBJ2-1,NA,NA,CASSLYGGGAYNEQFF,TGTGCCAGCAGCCTCTACGGGGGCGGGGCCTACAATGAGCAGTTCTTC
TRBV9,TRBJ1-3,once,NA,CASSIDTSPGNTIYF,TGTGCCAGCAGCATCGACACCTCTCCCGGAAACACCATATATTTT
TRBV27,TRBJ1-1,few,NA,CASSSWGMNTEAFF,TGTGCCAGCAGCAGCTGGGGTATGAACACTGAAGCTTTCTTT
TRBV30,TRBJ2-7,NA,TRBD2,CAWAGAYEQYF,TGTGCCTGGGCGGGGGCCTACGAGCAGTACTTC
TRBV2,TRBJ2-7,NA,NA,CASSDSGRAGEQYF,TGTGCCAGCAGTGACTCGGGCAGAGCCGGGGAGCAGTACTTC
TRBV28,TRBJ1-2,once,NA,CASSLLQGGDGYTF,TGTGCCAGCAGTTTACTCCAGGGAGGCGATGGCTACACCTTC
TRBV27,TRBJ2-3,NA,NA,CASSRPADTQYF,TGTGCCAGCAGTAGACCCGCGGATACGCAGTATTTT
TRBV7-2,TRBJ2-7,NA,NA,CASSLTGSSYEQYF,TGTGCCAGCAGCTTGACGGGGAGCTCCTACGAGCAGTACTTC
TRBV5-1,TRBJ1-1,NA,NA,CASSSQGHSTEAFF,TGCGCCAGCAGCTCGCAGGGGCATAGCACTGAAGCTTTCTTT
TRBV27,TRBJ2-3,NA,TRBD2,CASSLGTSGTDTQYF,TGTGCCAGCAGTTTGGGGACTAGCGGCACAGATACGCAGTATTTT
TRBV11-2,TRBJ2-1,NA,TRBD1,CASSEYRGLMNEQFF,TGTGCCAGCAGCGAATACAGGGGGCTTATGAATGAGCAGTTCTTC
TRBV7-2,TRBJ2-2,NA,TRBD2,CASSLYSAGTSVGGELFF,TGTGCCAGCAGCTTATACAGTGCCGGGACTAGCGTTGGCGGGGAGCTGTTTTTT
TRBV5-6,TRBJ1-1,NA,NA,CASSLSLNTEAFF,TGTGCCAGCAGCTTGTCGCTAAACACTGAAGCTTTCTTT
TRBV29-1,TRBJ2-3,NA,TRBD2,CSVDTSGAADTQYF,TGCAGCGTTGATACTAGCGGAGCTGCAGATACGCAGTATTTT
TRBV6-1,TRBJ2-7,NA,TRBD1,CASSSRDRDTYEQYF,TGTGCCAGCAGTTCCCGGGACAGGGATACCTACGAGCAGTACTTC